This is a list of T cell receptor beta chains from one sample in a study of shared clonotypes between healthy human individuals. Some clones are missing from TCRdb's copy, which holds only in-frame ones; the method was immunoSEQ multiplex PCR. The sample comprises 1,100,000 or so clones, about 80% of which are singletons, and under 0.65% rests with the top ten. Material: memory CD4+ T cells from PBMCs. Receptors were obtained from a man aged 18 to 29 in good health. Some clones in this sample may be carry-over from other donors' samples. Both conserved end residues are part of each CDR3. Each record gives: D gene, clone size, V gene, J gene, CDR3 protein, CDR3 DNA. The D gene is left open where the match is weak. Size is stated for part of the rows, as once, few or many counts, or as a class when the clone is expanded.

.	few	TRBV5-1	TRBJ2-1	CASSLLAEYNEQFF	TGCGCCAGCAGCTTGTTGGCAGAGTACAATGAGCAGTTCTTC
TRBD1	.	TRBV5-1	TRBJ1-2	CASKAGAGGNGYTF	TGCGCCAGCAAAGCGGGGGCAGGGGGTAATGGCTACACCTTC
.	once	TRBV7-2	TRBJ1-1	CASSVGSSLEAFF	TGTGCCAGCAGCGTCGGGAGTTCGCTAGAAGCTTTCTTT
TRBD1	.	TRBV28	TRBJ1-2	CASSTPSAGTGGYGYTF	TGTGCCAGCAGCACCCCATCGGCCGGGACAGGGGGCTATGGCTACACCTTC
.	.	TRBV12-2	TRBJ2-1	CASRLADLAGGPHHDYNEQFF	TGTGCAAGTCGCCTTGCCGATTTAGCGGGAGGGCCTCATCACGACTACAATGAGCAGTTCTTC
TRBD1	.	TRBV5-1	TRBJ1-1	CASSSQGHTEAFF	TGCGCCAGCAGCTCACAGGGGCACACTGAAGCTTTCTTT
.	.	TRBV5-1	TRBJ1-1	CASSSPGRNTEAFF	TGCGCCAGCAGCTCACCGGGCAGGAACACTGAAGCTTTCTTT
TRBD1	.	TRBV19	TRBJ1-2	CASSIIGTGGARDGYTF	TGTGCCAGTAGTATTATCGGGACAGGGGGCGCGAGAGATGGCTACACCTTC
.	.	TRBV7-6	TRBJ2-7	CASSLGLGNEQYF	TGTGCCAGCAGCTTAGGTTTAGGGAACGAGCAGTACTTC
.	.	TRBV5-1	TRBJ1-3	CASSPEWGSGNTIYF	TGCGCCAGCAGCCCTGAATGGGGTTCTGGAAACACCATATATTTT
TRBD1	.	TRBV29-1	TRBJ1-2	CSVERDRAIYGYTF	TGCAGCGTTGAGAGGGACAGGGCAATCTATGGCTACACCTTC
.	.	TRBV5-1	TRBJ2-7	CASGVGGAYEQYF	TGCGCCAGCGGAGTAGGAGGCGCCTACGAGCAGTACTTC
.	.	TRBV18	TRBJ2-7	CASSPGTAYEQYF	TGTGCCAGCTCACCAGGGACGGCCTACGAGCAGTACTTC
TRBD1	.	TRBV2	TRBJ2-7	CASRRDRGSDEQYF	TGTGCCAGCAGGCGCGACAGGGGCAGCGACGAGCAGTACTTC
.	.	TRBV6-1	TRBJ2-7	CASSERPGEAYEQYF	TGTGCCAGCAGTGAACGGCCAGGCGAAGCCTACGAGCAGTACTTC
.	many	TRBV7-9	TRBJ1-1	CASSFSSNTEAFF	TGTGCCAGCAGCTTCAGCTCTAACACTGAAGCTTTCTTT